The clone carrying this T cell receptor beta chain was counted only a few times. Its antigen is undetermined. This entry comes from a study of spatial heterogeneity in lung cancer. Whole-study context: Averaged across combinations, each unique TCR and UMI pairing appeared more than ten times in raw reads, which were uncorrected.

Study-wide points: Tumor mutation counts were tracked by expanded intratumoral alpha and beta TCR counts.

CDR1 and CDR2 (germline): KGHSH, LQKENI. CDR3 length: 14 residues. After removal of 3 bases from V and 7 bases from J, the junction contained 6 bases not matched to a gene. Regarding time point: sample taken at primary tumor resection. TCRdb analysed the 5' RACE reads with MiXCR anew, one entry per CDR3 protein. The sample lists fewer than 30,000 distinct CDR3 sequences; roughly 7.2% were seen once. This TCR derives from a male donor with early-stage non-small cell lung cancer. The J gene is TRBJ2-5, the V gene TRBV18, with 9 bases lining up with TRBD1. Sequencing used lung tumor tissue, obtained at surgery. The CDR3 bases are TGTGCCAGCTCACCCGGGACAGGGAGAGGGACCCAGTACTTC. Translated: CASSPGTGRGTQYF.